These 4 T cell receptor beta chains were all obtained from the same sample, sequenced in a study of T cells in Graves' hyperthyroidism and ophthalmopathy. TCR beta CDR3 sequences were amplified from RNA transcripts. First-round RT-PCR of the TCR CDR3 relied on the HTBI primer set. TCRdb reanalysed the multiplex PCR reads using MiXCR and keeps one entry per CDR3 protein. This sample carries a few hundred thousand distinct CDR3 sequences, 15% to 19% of them seen once, and the ten largest clones take 14%. Material for sequencing was blood. The receptors originated from a young woman with Graves' hyperthyroidism.

This clonotype was detected many times. The chain is built from TRBV12-3 or TRBV12-4 and TRBJ1-1, with D perhaps TRBD1 (5 bases). The length of the CDR3 is 20 residues. V gave up 3 bases and J gave up 3 bases, with 29 bases separating them. CDR3 region: CASSFVPLLRDEGGDTEAFF. The CDR3 coding sequence is TGTGCCAGCAGTTTTGTTCCCCTGCTCCGGGACGAGGGAGGGGACACTGAAGCTTTCTTT.

This clonotype was seen many times. The V call is TRBV4-1, the J call TRBJ1-1; 9 nucleotides line up with TRBD1. From germline, CDR1 is MGHRA and CDR2 YSYEKL. The CDR3 spans 14 residues. Trimming took 4 bases from V and 5 from J; bases not matched to a gene: 5. CDR3 in DNA: TGCGCCAGCAGCCGAGGGACAGGGCATACTGAAGCTTTCTTT. Protein: CASSRGTGHTEAFF.

The V call is TRBV12-3 or TRBV12-4, the J call TRBJ2-3; 8 positions match TRBD1. The V and J ends lost 6 bases and 4 bases, in that order; junction bases with no gene match: 9. The CDR3 runs to 15 residues. This CDR3 reads CASRLTGGQADTQYF. For the CDR3, the DNA is TGTGCCAGCAGACTCACAGGGGGGCAGGCAGATACGCAGTATTTT.

This clonotype was seen more than once but under ten times. V is TRBV20-1 and J is TRBJ1-3; 10 positions match TRBD1. Trimming removed 6 bases from V and 3 bases from J; junction bases left unmatched: 8. This CDR3 region has 15 residues. Germline CDR1 is DFQATT and CDR2 is SNEGSKA (reference sequence). The DNA for the CDR3 is TGCAGTGCCCCCTCGGACAGGGGGGGTGGAAACACCATATATTTT. Its protein product is CSAPSDRGGGNTIYF.